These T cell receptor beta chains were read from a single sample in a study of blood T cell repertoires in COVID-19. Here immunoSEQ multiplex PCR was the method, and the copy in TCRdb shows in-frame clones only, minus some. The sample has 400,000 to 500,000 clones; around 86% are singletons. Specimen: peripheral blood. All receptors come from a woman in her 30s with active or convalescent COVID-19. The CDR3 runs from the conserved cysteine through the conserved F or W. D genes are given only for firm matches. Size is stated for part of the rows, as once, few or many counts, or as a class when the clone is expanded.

cdr3_aa: CASSLDPGGGYTF
cdr3_nt: TGTGCCAGCAGCCTAGACCCGGGGGGTGGCTACACCTTC
clone_size: .
j_call: TRBJ1-2
d_call: .
v_call: TRBV7-9

cdr3_aa: CASSDKGVGEQYF
cdr3_nt: TGTGCCAGCAGTGATAAGGGGGTCGGCGAGCAGTACTTC
clone_size: .
j_call: TRBJ2-7
d_call: .
v_call: TRBV2

cdr3_aa: CASTKGQGLDTQYF
cdr3_nt: TGCGCCAGCACAAAGGGACAGGGGTTAGATACGCAGTATTTT
clone_size: .
j_call: TRBJ2-3
d_call: TRBD1
v_call: TRBV10-2

cdr3_aa: CASSTPFPERGGTDTQYF
cdr3_nt: TGCGCCAGCAGCACACCCTTCCCGGAGCGGGGGGGCACAGATACGCAGTATTTT
clone_size: .
j_call: TRBJ2-3
d_call: TRBD2
v_call: TRBV4-1

cdr3_aa: CASSIPGNEKLFF
cdr3_nt: TGTGCCAGTAGTATTCCGGGGAATGAAAAACTGTTTTTT
clone_size: .
j_call: TRBJ1-4
d_call: .
v_call: TRBV19

cdr3_aa: CASSWATEAFF
cdr3_nt: TGTGCCAGCAGCTGGGCCACTGAAGCTTTCTTT
clone_size: once
j_call: TRBJ1-1
d_call: .
v_call: TRBV6-5

cdr3_aa: CASSQGWPNTEAFF
cdr3_nt: TGCGCCAGCAGCCAAGGATGGCCTAACACTGAAGCTTTCTTT
clone_size: .
j_call: TRBJ1-1
d_call: .
v_call: TRBV4-1

cdr3_aa: CASSLVGSVTDTQYF
cdr3_nt: TGTGCCAGCAGCTTAGTTGGCAGCGTCACAGATACGCAGTATTTT
clone_size: .
j_call: TRBJ2-3
d_call: .
v_call: TRBV11-2

cdr3_aa: CASSPGQGLYYGYTF
cdr3_nt: TGCGCCAGCAGCCCGGGACAAGGCCTCTACTATGGCTACACCTTC
clone_size: .
j_call: TRBJ1-2
d_call: .
v_call: TRBV4-1

cdr3_aa: CASSFGTINTEAFF
cdr3_nt: TGTGCCAGCAGCTTCGGGACAATAAACACTGAAGCTTTCTTT
clone_size: .
j_call: TRBJ1-1
d_call: .
v_call: TRBV7-9

cdr3_aa: CASSLNTGALKMGQFF
cdr3_nt: TGCGCCAGCAGCTTGAATACGGGAGCATTAAAGATGGGGCAGTTCTTC
clone_size: .
j_call: TRBJ2-1
d_call: .
v_call: TRBV5-1

cdr3_aa: CASSYGTGAANTEAFF
cdr3_nt: TGCGCCAGCAGCTATGGGACAGGGGCGGCGAACACTGAAGCTTTCTTT
clone_size: .
j_call: TRBJ1-1
d_call: TRBD1
v_call: TRBV5-1

cdr3_aa: CASTNSRGNSGNTIYF
cdr3_nt: TGTGCCAGCACAAACTCTAGGGGCAACTCTGGAAACACCATATATTTT
clone_size: .
j_call: TRBJ1-3
d_call: .
v_call: TRBV2

cdr3_aa: CATSRGGGQGDYGYTF
cdr3_nt: TGTGCCACCAGCAGAGGGGGCGGACAGGGGGACTATGGCTACACCTTC
clone_size: .
j_call: TRBJ1-2
d_call: TRBD1
v_call: TRBV15

cdr3_aa: CASSENRMNTEAFF
cdr3_nt: TGTGCCAGCAGTGAAAACAGGATGAACACTGAAGCTTTCTTT
clone_size: few
j_call: TRBJ1-1
d_call: .
v_call: TRBV6-1

cdr3_aa: CASSSSRGFTDTQYF
cdr3_nt: TGTGCCAGCAGTTCCAGCAGGGGCTTCACAGATACGCAGTATTTT
clone_size: .
j_call: TRBJ2-3
d_call: .
v_call: TRBV6-2/TRBV6-3

cdr3_aa: CASSESLRGNNSPLHF
cdr3_nt: TGTGCCAGCAGTGAAAGCTTACGGGGGAATAATTCACCCCTCCACTTT
clone_size: .
j_call: TRBJ1-6
d_call: .
v_call: TRBV6-1

cdr3_aa: CASSLSSGVPGEGYTF
cdr3_nt: TGTGCCAGCAGTTTATCTTCAGGGGTCCCCGGTGAGGGCTACACCTTC
clone_size: .
j_call: TRBJ1-2
d_call: .
v_call: TRBV27

cdr3_aa: CAWSADDRGNSPLHF
cdr3_nt: TGTGCCTGGAGTGCGGACGACAGGGGAAATTCACCCCTCCACTTT
clone_size: .
j_call: TRBJ1-6
d_call: TRBD1
v_call: TRBV30

cdr3_aa: CASSEITEAFF
cdr3_nt: TGTGCCAGCAGTGAAATAACTGAAGCTTTCTTT
clone_size: .
j_call: TRBJ1-1
d_call: .
v_call: TRBV2

cdr3_aa: CAISAVGHNTGELFF
cdr3_nt: TGTGCCATCAGTGCTGTGGGACACAACACCGGGGAGCTGTTTTTT
clone_size: .
j_call: TRBJ2-2
d_call: .
v_call: TRBV10-3

cdr3_aa: CASSTDYSGNTIYF
cdr3_nt: TGTGCCAGCAGTACAGACTACTCTGGAAACACCATATATTTT
clone_size: .
j_call: TRBJ1-3
d_call: .
v_call: TRBV2

cdr3_aa: CASSLDLPSYEQYF
cdr3_nt: TGTGCCAGCAGCTTAGATCTACCTAGCTACGAGCAGTACTTC
clone_size: .
j_call: TRBJ2-7
d_call: .
v_call: TRBV11-2

cdr3_aa: CASSQITGALYEQYF
cdr3_nt: TGTGCCAGCAGCCAAATTACAGGGGCGCTCTACGAGCAGTACTTC
clone_size: once
j_call: TRBJ2-7
d_call: TRBD1
v_call: TRBV14

cdr3_aa: CASSPSRGGWSEKLFF
cdr3_nt: TGTGCCAGCAGCCCCAGCCGGGGGGGCTGGAGTGAAAAACTGTTTTTT
clone_size: .
j_call: TRBJ1-4
d_call: .
v_call: TRBV14

cdr3_aa: CASTRDRGPADTQYF
cdr3_nt: TGTGCCAGTACCCGGGACAGGGGGCCTGCAGATACGCAGTATTTT
clone_size: .
j_call: TRBJ2-3
d_call: TRBD1
v_call: TRBV19

cdr3_aa: CASSLAQDYEQYF
cdr3_nt: TGCGCCAGCAGCTTGGCCCAGGACTACGAGCAGTACTTC
clone_size: .
j_call: TRBJ2-7
d_call: .
v_call: TRBV5-1

cdr3_aa: CASLDRAAGQETQYF
cdr3_nt: TGTGCCAGCTTAGACAGGGCGGCTGGGCAAGAGACCCAGTACTTC
clone_size: .
j_call: TRBJ2-5
d_call: TRBD1
v_call: TRBV6-6

cdr3_aa: CASSFGWSGGDTQYF
cdr3_nt: TGTGCCAGTAGTTTCGGTTGGAGCGGCGGGGATACGCAGTATTTT
clone_size: .
j_call: TRBJ2-3
d_call: .
v_call: TRBV19

cdr3_aa: CASGRDRGVNGYTF
cdr3_nt: TGTGCCAGCGGCCGGGACAGGGGCGTTAATGGCTACACCTTC
clone_size: .
j_call: TRBJ1-2
d_call: TRBD1
v_call: TRBV6-5

cdr3_aa: CASSSQGTNYGYTF
cdr3_nt: TGTGCCAGCAGTTCGCAGGGAACTAACTATGGCTACACCTTC
clone_size: .
j_call: TRBJ1-2
d_call: .
v_call: TRBV6-5

cdr3_aa: CASRSGVSDTEAFF
cdr3_nt: TGTGCCAGCAGATCAGGGGTCTCGGACACTGAAGCTTTCTTT
clone_size: .
j_call: TRBJ1-1
d_call: .
v_call: TRBV27

cdr3_aa: CASSLNNEQFF
cdr3_nt: TGCGCCAGCAGCCTAAACAATGAGCAGTTCTTC
clone_size: .
j_call: TRBJ2-1
d_call: .
v_call: TRBV5-1

cdr3_aa: CASSRDRVYGYTF
cdr3_nt: TGCGCCAGCAGCCGAGACAGGGTCTATGGCTACACCTTC
clone_size: .
j_call: TRBJ1-2
d_call: TRBD1
v_call: TRBV4-1

cdr3_aa: CASSQDFGGFSTEAFF
cdr3_nt: TGTGCCAGCAGCCAAGATTTCGGGGGGTTCAGCACTGAAGCTTTCTTT
clone_size: .
j_call: TRBJ1-1
d_call: .
v_call: TRBV3-1/TRBV3-2

cdr3_aa: CASSQGQKNTIYF
cdr3_nt: TGTGCCAGCAGCCAGGGACAGAAAAACACCATATATTTT
clone_size: .
j_call: TRBJ1-3
d_call: TRBD1
v_call: TRBV3-1/TRBV3-2

cdr3_aa: CASSLVGTPGSPLHF
cdr3_nt: TGTGCCAGCAGCTTGGTGGGGACTCCGGGGTCACCCCTCCACTTT
clone_size: .
j_call: TRBJ1-6
d_call: .
v_call: TRBV5-8

cdr3_aa: CASSQATQGPNTGELFF
cdr3_nt: TGCGCCAGCAGCCAAGCTACACAGGGGCCGAACACCGGGGAGCTGTTTTTT
clone_size: .
j_call: TRBJ2-2
d_call: TRBD1
v_call: TRBV4-1

cdr3_aa: CASSYPGQVGGNTIYF
cdr3_nt: TGTGCCAGCAGTTACCCAGGACAGGTCGGTGGAAACACCATATATTTT
clone_size: .
j_call: TRBJ1-3
d_call: TRBD1
v_call: TRBV6-5

cdr3_aa: CAWRRTGAPNYGYTF
cdr3_nt: TGTGCCTGGAGACGAACAGGGGCCCCTAACTATGGCTACACCTTC
clone_size: .
j_call: TRBJ1-2
d_call: TRBD1
v_call: TRBV30

cdr3_aa: CASSELGDRGHGYTF
cdr3_nt: TGTGCCAGCAGTGAACTAGGGGACAGGGGGCATGGCTACACCTTC
clone_size: .
j_call: TRBJ1-2
d_call: TRBD1
v_call: TRBV25-1

cdr3_aa: CASSLTSGGAPNEQFF
cdr3_nt: TGTGCCAGCAGCTTAACTAGCGGGGGGGCCCCCAATGAGCAGTTCTTC
clone_size: .
j_call: TRBJ2-1
d_call: TRBD2
v_call: TRBV13

cdr3_aa: CASSLVGGTSGYEQYF
cdr3_nt: TGTGCCAGCAGCTTAGTTGGGGGGACTAGCGGATACGAGCAGTACTTC
clone_size: .
j_call: TRBJ2-7
d_call: TRBD2
v_call: TRBV7-9

cdr3_aa: CASSLGAGSYEQYF
cdr3_nt: TGCGCCAGCAGCTTGGGGGCAGGATCCTACGAGCAGTACTTC
clone_size: .
j_call: TRBJ2-7
d_call: .
v_call: TRBV5-1

cdr3_aa: CASTGKYGYTF
cdr3_nt: TGTGCCAGCACAGGGAAGTATGGCTACACCTTC
clone_size: .
j_call: TRBJ1-2
d_call: .
v_call: TRBV28

cdr3_aa: CSASGSSGITGELFF
cdr3_nt: TGCAGTGCTAGTGGTTCTAGCGGCATCACCGGGGAGCTGTTTTTT
clone_size: .
j_call: TRBJ2-2
d_call: TRBD2
v_call: TRBV20-1

cdr3_aa: CASSATSWGDGTYYGYTF
cdr3_nt: TGTGCCAGCAGCGCTACATCCTGGGGGGACGGGACCTACTATGGCTACACCTTC
clone_size: .
j_call: TRBJ1-2
d_call: .
v_call: TRBV9

cdr3_aa: CASSQLDGGQKTQYF
cdr3_nt: TGTGCCAGCAGCCAACTCGACGGGGGGCAGAAGACCCAGTACTTC
clone_size: few
j_call: TRBJ2-5
d_call: .
v_call: TRBV4-2

cdr3_aa: CSVGGGRYNEQFF
cdr3_nt: TGCAGCGTGGGCGGGGGGCGTTACAATGAGCAGTTCTTC
clone_size: .
j_call: TRBJ2-1
d_call: TRBD2
v_call: TRBV29-1

cdr3_aa: CASSRGLSSSYNEQFF
cdr3_nt: TGTGCCAGCAGCAGAGGACTCTCAAGCTCCTACAATGAGCAGTTCTTC
clone_size: .
j_call: TRBJ2-1
d_call: .
v_call: TRBV9

cdr3_aa: CASSLGGTGDTEAFF
cdr3_nt: TGTGCCAGCAGCTTAGGTGGGACAGGGGACACTGAAGCTTTCTTT
clone_size: .
j_call: TRBJ1-1
d_call: TRBD1
v_call: TRBV7-9

cdr3_aa: CASSEPRDRVLSISYEQYF
cdr3_nt: TGTGCCAGCAGTGAACCCCGGGACAGGGTCCTCTCCATCTCCTACGAGCAGTACTTC
clone_size: .
j_call: TRBJ2-7
d_call: TRBD1
v_call: TRBV6-1

cdr3_aa: CASSKGVSGPDQPQHF
cdr3_nt: TGTGCCAGCAGCAAAGGAGTCTCTGGGCCAGATCAGCCCCAGCATTTT
clone_size: .
j_call: TRBJ1-5
d_call: .
v_call: TRBV21-1